A selection of T cell receptor beta chains follows, all from one sample in a study of identical twins. TCRdb analysed the 5' RACE reads with MiXCR anew, one entry per CDR3 protein. Among 1.5 million or so distinct CDR3 sequences listed, about 32% were seen once. The sequencing input was cord blood. The receptor source for this set is a newborn girl in good health. Each CDR3 is given with its conserved first and last residue. Each record gives: CDR3 DNA, CDR3 protein, D gene, J gene, V gene, clone size. The D gene is left open where the match is weak. Clone size appears in some rows only: once, few, many, or a class for an expanded clone.

TGTGCCACCAGCAGACTACGACAGGGTGGAGATACGCAGTATTTT	CATSRLRQGGDTQYF	TRBD1	TRBJ2-3	TRBV15	NA
TGCAGCGTTGATATCCGGAGAGTACGCTATGGCTACACCTTC	CSVDIRRVRYGYTF	NA	TRBJ1-2	TRBV29-1	many
TGTGCCAGCAGCTCCGGTTCTGGGGAGACCCAGTACTTC	CASSSGSGETQYF	NA	TRBJ2-5	TRBV11-2	many
TGCAGCGTTGAAGGGGTAGGGGAAGCAGATACGCAGTATTTT	CSVEGVGEADTQYF	NA	TRBJ2-3	TRBV29-1	few
TGTGCCAGCAGTTTAGGCCGGGCCAGCTCCTATAATTCACCCCTCCACTTT	CASSLGRASSYNSPLHF	NA	TRBJ1-6	TRBV28	once
TGCGCCAGCAGCCATCCTATCGGGACTGGTAAGAGCTCCTACAATGAGCAGTTCTTC	CASSHPIGTGKSSYNEQFF	NA	TRBJ2-1	TRBV4-1	few
TGTGCCAGCAGCAAAAAATCATGGCTTAGGGGGCGCATGTACGAGCAGTACTTC	CASSKKSWLRGRMYEQYF	NA	TRBJ2-7	TRBV21-1	NA
TGTGCCAGCAAGACAGGGACCACCGGGGAGCTGTTTTTT	CASKTGTTGELFF	TRBD1	TRBJ2-2	TRBV25-1	few
TGCGCCAGCAGCTTGAAACAGGGGCCCTCCTACGAGCAGTACTTC	CASSLKQGPSYEQYF	TRBD1	TRBJ2-7	TRBV5-1	few
TGTGCCAGCGGACAAGTACCAGCTTTCTTT	CASGQVPAFF	NA	TRBJ1-1	TRBV28	NA
TGTGCCAGCAGTAAACTAGGGACTAGCCGATCCGGGGAGCTGTTTTTT	CASSKLGTSRSGELFF	TRBD2	TRBJ2-2	TRBV6-2/TRBV6-3	NA
TGTGCCAGCAGCCACTCTGTCTACGAGCAGTACTTC	CASSHSVYEQYF	NA	TRBJ2-7	TRBV3-1	NA
TGTGCCACCAGTGATTTGCTTTGGCCGACCTACAATGAGCAGTTCTTC	CATSDLLWPTYNEQFF	NA	TRBJ2-1	TRBV24-1	NA
TGTGCCAGCAGTGAAAATGGGGTAGGCTACAATGAGCAGTTCTTC	CASSENGVGYNEQFF	NA	TRBJ2-1	TRBV2	few
TGTGCCAGCAGCTTCCAGCGGGACGAGCAGTACTTC	CASSFQRDEQYF	NA	TRBJ2-7	TRBV5-6	NA